The rows below give T cell receptor beta chains drawn from one sample of a study of CD8 T cells in Susac syndrome. One entry per CDR3 protein, called by TCRdb with MiXCR from the immunoSEQ multiplex PCR reads. The sample shows some 300,000 distinct CDR3 sequences, about 82% of them seen only once. The specimen sequenced was CD8+ T cells from PBMCs. The receptors shown here come from a human donor with multiple sclerosis. Both conserved end residues are part of each CDR3. The order of the fields is V gene, J gene, D gene, clone size, CDR3 DNA, CDR3 protein. D genes are given only for firm matches. Clone size is stated in some rows and not others, as once, few, many or a class when expanded.

TRBV5-1	TRBJ2-7	TRBD1	.	TGCGCCAGCAGCTGGGGAACAGGGGACTCCTACGAGCAGTACTTC	CASSWGTGDSYEQYF
TRBV28	TRBJ1-2	.	.	TGTGCCAGCAGTCCTCGAGGAGGGGGGGGCTATGGCTACACCTTC	CASSPRGGGGYGYTF
TRBV7-8	TRBJ1-2	TRBD1	.	TGTGCCAGCACCTTAGCTGGGACAGGGAGAGGCTACACCTTC	CASTLAGTGRGYTF
TRBV29-1	TRBJ1-1	.	.	TGCAGCTTACAGCTCGGGAACACTGAAGCTTTCTTT	CSLQLGNTEAFF
TRBV7-2	TRBJ2-7	.	.	TGTGCCAGCAGCCCGATGGGACCCGGGATCGGTGGGGAGCAGTACTTC	CASSPMGPGIGGEQYF
TRBV4-1	TRBJ2-5	.	.	TGCGCCAGCAGCCACCTTGACAGGAGCGGAGAGACCCAGTACTTC	CASSHLDRSGETQYF
TRBV4-1	TRBJ1-1	.	.	TGCGCCAGCAGCCAAAGGCCGGGCTCATTGAACACTGAAGCTTTCTTT	CASSQRPGSLNTEAFF
TRBV4-3	TRBJ1-4	.	.	TGCGCCAGCAGCCAGAGATTCGCAGGGATACAGACTAATGAAAAACTGTTTTTT	CASSQRFAGIQTNEKLFF
TRBV28	TRBJ1-3	.	.	TGTGCCAGCAGATACGCCGGGACAAACGGAAACACCATATATTTT	CASRYAGTNGNTIYF
TRBV28	TRBJ2-7	TRBD2	.	TGTGCCAGCAGCCCGCCGGGACTAGCGTCCAGAGGTACCTACGAGCAGTACTTC	CASSPPGLASRGTYEQYF
TRBV27	TRBJ1-1	.	.	TGTGCCAGCAGTTTGTCCGTTAACACTGAAGCTTTCTTT	CASSLSVNTEAFF
TRBV27	TRBJ2-1	.	.	TGTGCCAGCAGTTCACCTCGGGAGCCCCCCATATACAATGAGCAGTTCTTC	CASSSPREPPIYNEQFF
TRBV4-3	TRBJ2-6	.	.	TGCGCCAGCAGCCGGCTATGGGACACCTCTGGGGCCAACGTCCTGACTTTC	CASSRLWDTSGANVLTF
TRBV28	TRBJ2-7	.	.	TGTGCCAGCAGTTGGGATAGCGCTTACGAGCAGTACTTC	CASSWDSAYEQYF
TRBV19	TRBJ2-7	TRBD1	.	TGTGCCAGTAGCCCTTTACCGGGACAGGGGAACGAGCAGTACTTC	CASSPLPGQGNEQYF
TRBV30	TRBJ2-1	.	.	TGTGCCTGGAGTGGGGGGCAGGCCTTCTACCAGTTCTTC	CAWSGGQAFYQFF
TRBV9	TRBJ2-7	.	.	TGTGCCAGCAGCCCCCGGGACAACTTCTACGAGCAGTACTTC	CASSPRDNFYEQYF
TRBV5-4	TRBJ1-1	.	few	TGTGCCAGCAGCTTGGTCGGGGGACTCGACACTGAAGCTTTCTTT	CASSLVGGLDTEAFF
TRBV29-1	TRBJ1-2	.	.	TGCAGCGTTCCGACTGGATATGGCTACACCTTC	CSVPTGYGYTF
TRBV13	TRBJ2-1	TRBD2	.	TGTGCCAGCAGCTTAGATGGGGGAGCGGGAGGCACCTACAATGAGCAGTTCTTC	CASSLDGGAGGTYNEQFF
TRBV2	TRBJ2-5	.	.	TGTGCCAGCACTACTGATACAGTTATACAAGAGACCCAGTACTTC	CASTTDTVIQETQYF
TRBV28	TRBJ1-5	.	.	TGTGCCAGCAACCCCGACAGAACAGTTAGCAATCAGCCCCAGCATTTT	CASNPDRTVSNQPQHF
TRBV5-5	TRBJ1-5	TRBD1	.	TGTGCCAGCAGCTTGAACCCGGGACAGGAGTCCAATCAGCCCCAGCATTTT	CASSLNPGQESNQPQHF
TRBV2	TRBJ2-5	.	.	TGTGCCAGCAGTGGGCCAGAAGAGACCCAGTACTTC	CASSGPEETQYF
TRBV27	TRBJ1-6	.	.	TGTGCCAGCAGTTTATCGTTGGGGGGGAGCTCCTATAATTCACCCCTCCACTTT	CASSLSLGGSSYNSPLHF
TRBV23-1	TRBJ1-3	.	.	TGCGCCAGCAGTTTAATAGACACAGGGCGTCGATCTGGAAACACCATATATTTT	CASSLIDTGRRSGNTIYF
TRBV30	TRBJ1-1	.	.	TGTGCCTGGAGTGTGGGATTGAGGACTGAAGCTTTCTTT	CAWSVGLRTEAFF
TRBV9	TRBJ2-7	TRBD1	.	TGTGCCAGCAGCCTTGAGGGACAGGGGGCTGACGAGCAGTACTTC	CASSLEGQGADEQYF
TRBV28	TRBJ2-7	.	.	TGTGCCAGCAGTTTTACGAAAATTGACGAGCAGTACTTC	CASSFTKIDEQYF
TRBV11-3	TRBJ2-1	TRBD2	.	TGTGCCAGCAGCCCATTGGGACTAGCGGAGTACAATGAGCAGTTCTTC	CASSPLGLAEYNEQFF
TRBV4-1	TRBJ2-5	.	.	TGCGCCAGCAGCCAAGTTCTTTCGGGGGAAAAGACCCAGTACTTC	CASSQVLSGEKTQYF
TRBV10-3	TRBJ2-1	.	.	TGTGCCATCAGTGATGTGGCGGGATCGGCCCACAATGAGCAGTTCTTC	CAISDVAGSAHNEQFF
TRBV15	TRBJ2-3	.	.	TGTGCCACCAGCGATGACCCAAGAGAGCTGAGCACAGATACGCAGTATTTT	CATSDDPRELSTDTQYF